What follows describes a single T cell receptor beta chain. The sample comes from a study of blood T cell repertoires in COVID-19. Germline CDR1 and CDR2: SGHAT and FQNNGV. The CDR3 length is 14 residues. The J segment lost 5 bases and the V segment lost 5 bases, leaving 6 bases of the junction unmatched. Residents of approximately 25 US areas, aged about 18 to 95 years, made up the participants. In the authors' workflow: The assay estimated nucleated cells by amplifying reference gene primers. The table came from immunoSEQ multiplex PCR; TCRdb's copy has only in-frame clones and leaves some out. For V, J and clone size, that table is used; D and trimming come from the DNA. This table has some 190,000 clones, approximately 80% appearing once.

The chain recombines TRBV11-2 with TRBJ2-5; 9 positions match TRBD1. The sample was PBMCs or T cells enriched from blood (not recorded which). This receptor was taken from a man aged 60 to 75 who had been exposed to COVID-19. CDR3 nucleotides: TGTGCCAGCAGCCTGGACAGGGGTCAGGAGACCCAGTACTTC. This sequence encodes CASSLDRGQETQYF.